Listed here are 18 T cell receptor beta chains from one sample, sequenced in a study of cytomegalovirus exposure and HLA in healthy donors. Using immunoSEQ multiplex PCR, the repertoire was profiled, and TCRdb retains in-frame clones only, with some absent. The sample yields about 180,000 clones, 85% seen once. The sequencing sample was made of PBMCs. These receptors came from a man younger than 35 in good health and CMV-seropositive.

This sequence joins TRBV9 and TRBJ1-6; D unclear. V lost 0 bases and J 5 bases, leaving 12 bases between the germline ends. The CDR3 covers 16 residues. From germline, CDR1 is SGDLS and CDR2 YYNGEE. In DNA, the CDR3 is TGTGCCAGCAGCGTAGCGGGAGGGAATAATAATTCACCCCTCCACTTT. Translation gives CASSVAGGNNNSPLHF.

V usage is TRBV7-9 and J usage is TRBJ2-3; D unclear. Trimming removed 4 bases from V and 8 bases from J, with 10 bases in between. The CDR3 sequence is 12 residues long. Per the germline V gene, CDR1 is SEHNR and CDR2 is FQNEAQ (reference sequence). CDR3 nucleotides: TGTGCCAGCAGCTCTCCTAGTAGTACGCAGTATTTT. Its translation: CASSSPSSTQYF.

In its sample, this clone was seen once. V and J are TRBV27 and TRBJ2-7, with TRBD2 identical over 7 bases. The CDR3 sequence is 16 residues long. Trimming cost V 3 bases and J 2 bases; bases outside gene matches: 10. Germline CDR1 reads MNHEY; CDR2 reads SMNVEV (reference sequence). CDR3 sequence reads: CASSFIGASGPYEQYF. The CDR3 nucleotides are TGTGCCAGCAGTTTCATCGGGGCTAGCGGTCCCTACGAGCAGTACTTC.

The V gene is TRBV5-1, the J gene TRBJ2-7; TRBD1 agrees at 8 bases. The J segment lost 2 bases and the V segment lost 2 bases, leaving 6 bases of the junction unmatched. Germline CDR1 and CDR2: SGHRS and YFSETQ. The CDR3 is made up of 15 amino acids. The CDR3 here is CASSFLRTGTYEQYF. The CDR3 DNA reads TGCGCCAGCAGCTTTTTGAGGACAGGGACCTACGAGCAGTACTTC.

This chain connects TRBV19 to TRBJ1-4; 7 nucleotides align to TRBD1. V was pared by 9 bases and J by 6 bases, with 7 bases of the junction left unmatched. This CDR3 has 13 residues. The germline CDR1 and CDR2 sequences are LNHDA and SQIVND (reference sequence). For the CDR3, the DNA is TGTGCCAGCGCGACAGGGTTGTATGAAAAACTGTTTTTT. Amino acid sequence: CASATGLYEKLFF. The full variable domain, its missing parts supplied by reference TRBV19 and TRBJ1-4, is DGGITQSPKYLFRKEGQNVTLSCEQNLNHDAMYWYRQDPGQGLRLIYYSQIVNDFQKGDIAEGYSVSREKKESFPLTVTSAQKNPTAFYLCASATGLYEKLFFGSGTQLSVL.

This clone appeared a single time. The J gene is TRBJ1-1, the V gene TRBV7-9; tentative D call: TRBD1 (6 bases). Germline CDR1 reads SEHNR; CDR2 reads FQNEAQ (reference sequence). V was clipped by 3 bases and J by 5 bases, with 13 bases between them. There are 14 residues in the CDR3. In nucleotides, the CDR3 is TGTGCCAGCAGCTTCACAGGGAGTTGGACTGAAGCTTTCTTT. This codes for CASSFTGSWTEAFF. Supplemented by reference TRBV7-9 and TRBJ1-1, the full variable domain reads DTGVSQNPRHKITKRGQNVTFRCDPISEHNRLYWYRQTLGQGPEFLTYFQNEAQLEKSRLLSDRFSAERPKGSFSTLEIQRTEQGDSAMYLCASSFTGSWTEAFFGQGTRLTVV.

This chain joins TRBV27 and TRBJ2-2; 9 nucleotides line up with TRBD2. CDR1 MNHEY and CDR2 SMNVEV come from the germline V gene (reference sequence). With 6 bases clipped from V and 1 base from J, the junction kept 3 bases outside the gene matches. The CDR3 is 15 amino acids. CDR3 coding DNA: TGTGCCAGCAGCCTTAGCGGGGGGAACACCGGGGAGCTGTTTTTT. Translated, it gives CASSLSGGNTGELFF.

This clone has a handful of counts. The rearrangement uses TRBV4-2 and TRBJ1-1, with TRBD1 identical over 11 bases. V shed 2 bases and J 4 bases; nucleotides not matched to a gene: 6. Germline assignment: CDR1 LGHNA and CDR2 YNFKEQ. This CDR3 spans 16 amino acids. CDR3 region: CASSQSVGQGATEAFF. The CDR3 DNA reads as TGTGCCAGCAGCCAAAGCGTCGGACAGGGGGCCACTGAAGCTTTCTTT.

This clone was seen a single time. V usage is TRBV5-4 and J usage is TRBJ2-3, with TRBD2 matching 9 bases. The CDR3 is 15 residues long. Germline V gives CDR1 SGHNT, CDR2 YYREEE (reference sequence). With V trimmed by 0 bases and J by 3 bases, 2 bases remained unmatched. This CDR3 is CASSLVAGVTDTQYF. The CDR3 nucleotides are TGTGCCAGCAGCTTGGTAGCGGGAGTAACAGATACGCAGTATTTT.

The chain uses TRBV9 and TRBJ2-1, with a tentative D call TRBD2 (6 bases). The CDR3 is 14 amino acids. Germline V gene sequence: CDR1 SGDLS, CDR2 YYNGEE. The ends were cut back, 3 bases at V and 7 bases at J, with 14 bases in the middle. CDR3 amino acids: CASSAPPRGNEQFF. The CDR3 region has the DNA TGTGCCAGCAGCGCCCCTCCCCGGGGGAATGAGCAGTTCTTC.

J is TRBJ1-1 and V is TRBV30; 8 bases line up with TRBD1. CDR1 GTSNPN and CDR2 SVGIG come from the germline V gene (reference sequence). This CDR3 region has 13 residues. Germline trimming cut 5 bases from V and 7 bases from J; bases unmatched to any gene: 9. As DNA, the CDR3 is TGTGCCTGGGCTCCCCCAGGGGGCCTTGAAGCTTTCTTT. Amino acids: CAWAPPGGLEAFF.

The chain uses TRBV28 and TRBJ1-2; 9 nucleotides agree with TRBD1. There are 15 residues in the CDR3. Germline lookup yields CDR1 MDHEN and CDR2 SYDVKM. The ends lost 6 bases at V and 2 bases at J; junction bases unmatched: 7. CDR3 in amino acids: CASRPTGGSNYGYTF. The CDR3 DNA sequence: TGTGCCAGCAGGCCGACAGGGGGATCCAACTATGGCTACACCTTC.

The V gene is TRBV9, the J gene TRBJ2-7, with 8 bases aligning to TRBD1. This CDR3 has 13 amino acids. CDR1 and CDR2 from the germline V gene are SGDLS and YYNGEE. The V gene end was trimmed by 3 bases and the J gene end by 5 bases; junction bases not matched to a gene: 4. The CDR3 bases are TGTGCCAGCAGCGCGTACAGGGGGGACGAGCAGTACTTC. Translating gives CASSAYRGDEQYF.

The rearrangement links TRBV15 to TRBJ1-1; TRBD1 agrees at 7 bases. After removal of 0 bases from V and 2 bases from J, the junction contained 6 bases not matched to a gene. CDR3 length: 16 amino acids. Germline lookup yields CDR1 LNHNV and CDR2 YYDKDF (reference sequence). This chain's CDR3 is CATSRDRAGGNTEAFF. In DNA, the CDR3 is TGTGCCACCAGCAGAGATCGGGCAGGGGGAAACACTGAAGCTTTCTTT. Supplemented by reference TRBV15 and TRBJ1-1, the full variable domain reads DAMVIQNPRYQVTQFGKPVTLSCSQTLNHNVMYWYQQKSSQAPKLLFHYYDKDFNNEADTPDNFQSRRPNTSFCFLDIRSPGLGDTAMYLCATSRDRAGGNTEAFFGQGTRLTVV.

This clone has only one observation. V and J are TRBV2 and TRBJ2-3; 12 bases match TRBD2. There are 16 residues in the CDR3. Losses at the gene ends were 4 bases for V and 1 base for J; bases not matched to a gene: 3. CDR1 SNHLY and CDR2 FYNNEI come from the germline V gene. CDR3 in DNA: TGTGCCAGCAGTGTACTAGCGGGGGGACGCACAGATACGCAGTATTTT. It is translated as CASSVLAGGRTDTQYF. Using reference TRBV2 and TRBJ2-3 for the parts outside the CDR3, the full variable domain is EPEVTQTPSHQVTQMGQEVILRCVPISNHLYFYWYRQILGQKVEFLVSFYNNEISEKSEIFDDQFSVERPDGSNFTLKIRSTKLEDSAMYFCASSVLAGGRTDTQYFGPGTRLTVL.

This clone came up once. This chain links TRBV12-5 with TRBJ2-1, with D possibly TRBD1 on 5 matching bases. The CDR3 sequence is 14 residues long. The germline V and J ends were trimmed by 5 bases and 1 base, with 9 bases remaining between them. Germline CDR1 is LGHNT and CDR2 is FRNRAP. The CDR3 region has the DNA TGTGCTAGTGGTAACGACAGATCCTACAATGAGCAGTTCTTC. This encodes CASGNDRSYNEQFF. Full variable domain (remainder filled in from reference TRBV12-5 and TRBJ2-1): DARVTQTPRHKVTEMGQEVTMRCQPILGHNTVFWYRQTMMQGLELLAYFRNRAPLDDSGMPKDRFSAEMPDATLATLKIQPSEPRDSAVYFCASGNDRSYNEQFFGPGTRLTVL.

The V gene is TRBV6-1, the J gene TRBJ1-6; weak D call: TRBD1 (5 bases). The CDR3 runs to 15 residues. Germline assignment: CDR1 MNHNS and CDR2 SASEGT. Trimming stripped 2 bases from V and 7 bases from J, with 12 bases between. The CDR3 nucleotides read TGTGCCAGCAGTGAATCCCAGGGTGGCAATTCACCCCTCCACTTT. It encodes CASSESQGGNSPLHF.

The chain is built from TRBV6-1 and TRBJ2-1; no clear D gene. The CDR3 has 10 amino acids. Germline CDR1 is MNHNS and CDR2 is SASEGT. Trimming removed 8 bases at V and 7 bases at J, with 6 bases between. This CDR3 is CASVRNEQFF. The DNA for the CDR3 is TGTGCCAGCGTCCGGAATGAGCAGTTCTTC.